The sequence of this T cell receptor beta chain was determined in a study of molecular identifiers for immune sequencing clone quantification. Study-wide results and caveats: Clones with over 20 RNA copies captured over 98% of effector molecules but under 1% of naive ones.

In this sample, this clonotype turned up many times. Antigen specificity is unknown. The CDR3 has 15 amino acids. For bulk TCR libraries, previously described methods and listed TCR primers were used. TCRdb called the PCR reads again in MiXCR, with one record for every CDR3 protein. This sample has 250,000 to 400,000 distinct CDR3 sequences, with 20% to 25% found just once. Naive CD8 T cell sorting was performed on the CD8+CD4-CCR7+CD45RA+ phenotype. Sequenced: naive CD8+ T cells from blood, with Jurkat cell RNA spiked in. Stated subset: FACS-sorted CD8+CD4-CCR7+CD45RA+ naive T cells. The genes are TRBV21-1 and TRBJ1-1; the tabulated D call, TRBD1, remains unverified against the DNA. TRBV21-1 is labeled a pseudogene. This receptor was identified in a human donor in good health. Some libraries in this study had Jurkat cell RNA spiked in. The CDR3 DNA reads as TGTGCCAGATCACCTCTGGACAGGGGAAAGACTGAAGCTTTCTTT. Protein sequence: CARSPLDRGKTEAFF.